This T cell receptor beta chain was sequenced for a study of monozygotic twins with inflammatory bowel disease. Study-wide results and limits: Varying immunosuppressive regimens may have increased patient repertoire variability.

Of note for this clonotype: The antigen is undetermined.

One entry per CDR3 protein, without DNA, is what TCRdb gives after re-calling the 5' RACE reads. The repertoire table contains about 150,000 distinct CDR3 sequences. The sequenced sample consisted of blood. This receptor was identified in a human donor with ulcerative colitis or Crohn's disease, or a healthy co-twin of an affected twin (not recorded which).

CDR3 residues: CASSPRTGGRSGANVLTF. The genes are TRBV27 and TRBJ2-6; TCRdb calls TRBD1, which cannot be checked without DNA. The CDR3 has 18 residues. CDR1 and CDR2 (germline): MNHEY, SMNVEV (reference sequence). The full variable domain, completed using reference TRBV27 and TRBJ2-6, is EAQVTQNPRYLITVTGKKLTVTCSQNMNHEYMSWYRQDPGLGLRQIYYSMNVEVTDKGDVPEGYKVSRKEKRNFPLILESPSPNQTSLYFCASSPRTGGRSGANVLTFGAGSRLTVL.